This is a list of T cell receptor beta chains from one sample in a study of blood T cell repertoires in COVID-19. Sequenced by immunoSEQ multiplex PCR; TCRdb stores in-frame clones only, minus some. The sample shows a few hundred thousand clones, about 89% of them seen only once. Material: peripheral blood. Receptors originate from a woman in her forties or fifties with acute or convalescent COVID-19. Both conserved end residues are trimmed from each CDR3. The order of the fields is CDR3 protein, D gene, J gene, clone size, V gene. D genes are given only for firm matches. For some rows the clone size is stated as once, few or many, or as a class when expanded; others skip it.

CDR3: ATSRGRTGWSSGNTIY
D: TRBD1
J: TRBJ1-3
size: NA
V: TRBV15

CDR3: ASSTLEGRQY
D: NA
J: TRBJ2-4
size: NA
V: TRBV27

CDR3: ASSSLGQGGVEAF
D: TRBD1
J: TRBJ1-1
size: few
V: TRBV6-6

CDR3: ASTTGQGDEKLF
D: TRBD1
J: TRBJ1-4
size: NA
V: TRBV19

CDR3: ASSPVRGTSYNEQF
D: NA
J: TRBJ2-1
size: many
V: TRBV11-2

CDR3: ASSRTGQSYEQY
D: NA
J: TRBJ2-7
size: NA
V: TRBV9

CDR3: AISEPWTRSYEQY
D: TRBD2
J: TRBJ2-7
size: once
V: TRBV10-3

CDR3: ATSRDTQGVYGYT
D: NA
J: TRBJ1-2
size: NA
V: TRBV15

CDR3: ASSQLADTQY
D: NA
J: TRBJ2-3
size: NA
V: TRBV3-1/TRBV3-2

CDR3: ASSEREGTEAF
D: NA
J: TRBJ1-1
size: few
V: TRBV2

CDR3: ASTPWDRRNTIY
D: TRBD1
J: TRBJ1-3
size: NA
V: TRBV19

CDR3: ASSFYSGAEAF
D: NA
J: TRBJ1-1
size: NA
V: TRBV28

CDR3: ASSQPAGGRTGELF
D: TRBD2
J: TRBJ2-2
size: once
V: TRBV14

CDR3: AISERLRGNYGYT
D: NA
J: TRBJ1-2
size: NA
V: TRBV10-3

CDR3: ASSQVLGLTDNYGYT
D: NA
J: TRBJ1-2
size: NA
V: TRBV4-2

CDR3: ASSLTSGSGTDTQY
D: TRBD2
J: TRBJ2-3
size: NA
V: TRBV7-3

CDR3: ASSPGLAGAGTGELF
D: TRBD2
J: TRBJ2-2
size: NA
V: TRBV7-2

CDR3: ASSPRGRSYGYT
D: TRBD1
J: TRBJ1-2
size: NA
V: TRBV7-2

CDR3: ASSDPSGSVASTDTQY
D: TRBD2
J: TRBJ2-3
size: NA
V: TRBV7-2

CDR3: ASTVSGTSGTTEQF
D: TRBD2
J: TRBJ2-1
size: NA
V: TRBV7-9

CDR3: ASTNRGGGDTEAF
D: TRBD1
J: TRBJ1-1
size: once
V: TRBV19

CDR3: ASSRIGLAGNTEAF
D: NA
J: TRBJ1-1
size: NA
V: TRBV7-9

CDR3: ASSLGGLTDTQY
D: NA
J: TRBJ2-3
size: NA
V: TRBV7-2

CDR3: ASSPRRENTGELF
D: NA
J: TRBJ2-2
size: NA
V: TRBV18

CDR3: ASSKRGLVSRGTQY
D: NA
J: TRBJ2-5
size: NA
V: TRBV28

CDR3: ASGFTGLAF
D: NA
J: TRBJ1-1
size: NA
V: TRBV10-2

CDR3: ASTDRGFTEAF
D: TRBD1
J: TRBJ1-1
size: NA
V: TRBV19

CDR3: ASSENRGYNQPQH
D: TRBD1
J: TRBJ1-5
size: NA
V: TRBV6-1

CDR3: ASSITGQGPISGNTIY
D: TRBD1
J: TRBJ1-3
size: NA
V: TRBV19

CDR3: ASSSPTGSSPLH
D: TRBD1
J: TRBJ1-6
size: NA
V: TRBV5-4